This T cell receptor beta chain was retrieved from a study of cytomegalovirus exposure and HLA in healthy donors (dated by TCRdb to the late 2010s). For context, the study as a whole: According to a later analysis, the approximately 130 validation repertoires were produced on the same platform as the roughly 700 repertoires of the first cohort. The study combined high-throughput TCR immunosequencing, statistical association of individual TCRs with disease status, and machine learning to predict cytomegalovirus infection status. Besides the first cohort of 500 to 700 subjects, a separate validation cohort made up of over 95 different subjects was used. The study was designed to test whether signatures of past pathogen exposure could be identified by cataloging public T cell receptors. Broader findings and caveats from the paper: The authors suggested that the approach could potentially be extended to other disease states and immunological phenotypes. The study listed 150 to 200 TCR beta chains as associated with cytomegalovirus. In vitro tests confirmed that a few of the cytomegalovirus-associated TCR beta chains recognize cytomegalovirus antigens. Subsequent analysis determined that TCRs grouped into clusters in the first cohort also showed a tendency toward co-occurrence across the 120 or so validation repertoires, and approximately 94% of cluster scores exceeded 0. The classifier was reported to diagnose cytomegalovirus status with high specificity and sensitivity in both the original and validation cohorts. Most TCR sequences were seen in very few donors, while some public TCRs were found in many individuals. A later analysis had no HLA typing for the validation cohort, so co-occurrence there was scored across all 130 or so repertoires.

The donors belonged to the validation cohort of roughly 120 subjects, which was separate from the roughly 700-subject first cohort. Library method: the immunoSEQ multiplex PCR assay. The source study handled its data this way. To diagnose cytomegalovirus status from the catalog of TCR beta chain sequences, a statistical classification framework was built. TCRdb carries this immuneACCESS record with in-frame sequences only. Its versions omit some clonotypes, under half of them owing to an unresolved V gene in the studies checked, with the rest unexplained. V, J and clone size were drawn from that table, and D and trimming were deduced from the DNA. Within this sample are some 100,000 clones, with around 89% of them counted one time only. Together, the top ten hold about 1.8% of the sample. At the junction V is shortened by 0 bases and J by 0 bases, with 14 bases in between. The CDR3 spans 17 residues, from the cysteine through the phenylalanine. CDR3 DNA is the only sequence kept; it has 51 bases, read in frame from the first base. In the germline V gene, CDR1 corresponds to SGHVS and CDR2 to FNYEAQ.

Concerning this clone itself: Its antigen remains unidentified. No base quality values were provided; no much bigger clone lies one nucleotide off.

The chain is assembled from TRBV7-6 and TRBJ1-1; no D gene call is confident. This sequence was found in a man younger than 30 in good health and CMV-seronegative. Source material: PBMCs. The CDR3 reads CASSLAGGPRMNTEAFF. The nucleotides are TGTGCCAGCAGCTTAGCCGGTGGTCCCCGAATGAACACTGAAGCTTTCTTT.